A single sample gave rise to the 2 T cell receptor beta chains below, sequenced in a study of T cells in women clearing cervical HPV infection. Sequencing used immunoSEQ multiplex PCR; TCRdb keeps in-frame clones, though not all of them. Seen in this sample are some 30,000 clones; the ten most common clones hold over 6.5%. Sequencing was performed on blood buffy coat. Every receptor here comes from a woman aged 18 to 75 with a cervical HPV16 infection that either progressed to CIN3+ or cleared (not recorded which).

Comment on this clone: The read ends 3 residues before the CDR3 terminus; that terminus is restored from the germline J gene. The V call is TRBV7-3, the J call TRBJ2-1; 7 bases fit TRBD2. With V trimmed by 2 bases and J by 5 bases, 3 bases remained unmatched. The CDR3 is made up of 14 amino acids. Germline V lookup: CDR1 SGHTA, CDR2 FQGTGA. The part of the CDR3 DNA that was read is TGTGCCAGCAGCTTAGGCGGGAGCCACAATGAG. It is translated as CASSLGGSHNE. The whole CDR3 protein reads CASSLGGSHNEQFF.

A word on this clone: The sequence runs out 3 residues before the end of the CDR3; the remainder is reconstructed from the germline J gene. The V and J genes are TRBV14 and TRBJ2-7; no clear D. This CDR3 contains 11 residues. V was cut by 5 bases and J by 3 bases, with 5 bases left in between. CDR1 SGHDN and CDR2 FVKESK come from the germline V gene. This CDR3 is CASSIGYEQYF. The sequenced part of the CDR3 DNA is TGTGCCAGCAGCATCGGCTACGAG.